These 8 T cell receptor beta chains came from one sample sequenced in a study of T cell repertoires in cytomegalovirus infection. TCRdb redid the calling of the reads with MiXCR, one entry per CDR3 protein. The table lists 200,000 or so distinct CDR3 sequences, about 21% of them singletons. Material: PBMCs. Every receptor here comes from a human donor in good health (CMV status not recorded). Some clones in this sample may be carry-over from other donors' samples.

This clonotype was recorded a few times. The chain employs TRBV6-5 and TRBJ2-6; D is uncertain. Germline V gene sequence: CDR1 MNHEY, CDR2 SVGAGI. V gave up 0 bases and J gave up 0 bases, with 3 bases separating them. The CDR3 totals 15 residues. Here the CDR3 reads CASSYSLSGANVLTF. CDR3 coding DNA: TGTGCCAGCAGTTACTCGCTCTCTGGGGCCAACGTCCTGACTTTC.

This clonotype was seen more than once but under ten times. V is TRBV9 and J is TRBJ2-1; TRBD1 might be the D (5 bases). The V end was cut by 4 bases, the J end by 3 bases, with 17 bases between. CDR3 length: 16 residues. In germline, CDR1 is SGDLS, CDR2 YYNGEE. CDR3 bases: TGTGCCAGCAGCTTCGGACACTACGGCGACTACAATGAGCAGTTCTTC. Its translation is CASSFGHYGDYNEQFF.

This clonotype has more than one count but fewer than ten. This clone may be a read error of a much larger clone one base away. V and J are TRBV7-2 and TRBJ2-7; D call uncertain. Germline V gives CDR1 SGHTA, CDR2 FQGNSA. The CDR3 has 14 amino acids. For the CDR3, the DNA is TGTGTCAGCAGCTTAGCTCCGGCCATCCACGAGCAGTACTTC. Protein product: CVSSLAPAIHEQYF.

This clonotype occurred many times. CDR3 amino acids: CASSAGLAGGPGETQYF. In nucleotides, the CDR3 is TGCGCCAGCAGCGCCGGACTAGCGGGAGGGCCGGGAGAGACCCAGTACTTC. This chain uses TRBV5-1 with TRBJ2-5; 15 bases align to TRBD2. Germline V lookup: CDR1 SGHRS, CDR2 YFSETQ. V trimming: 4 bases; J trimming: 4 bases; junction bases outside the gene matches: 8. This CDR3 has 17 residues. Drawing the rest from reference TRBV5-1 and TRBJ2-5, the complete variable domain is KAGVTQTPRYLIKTRGQQVTLSCSPISGHRSVSWYQQTPGQGLQFLFEYFSETQRNKGNFPGRFSGRQFSNSRSEMNVSTLELGDSALYLCASSAGLAGGPGETQYFGPGTRLLVL.

This clonotype was counted only a few times. The chain couples TRBV7-8 to TRBJ1-5; the D is unclear. Trimming removed 5 bases at V and 6 bases at J, with 11 bases between. CDR1 and CDR2 (germline): SGHVS, FQNEAQ. This CDR3 spans 13 amino acids. The CDR3 DNA reads as TGTGCCAGCAGCCTAGAGAGGTTTCAGCCCCAGCATTTT. Its protein is CASSLERFQPQHF.

As to this clonotype: The conserved phenylalanine or tryptophan is not found at the CDR3 terminus, so this likely reflects a read error. This chain joins TRBV12-5 and TRBJ2-1; 14 bases match TRBD2. The junction had 2 bases not matched to a gene; V was cut back by 1 base and J by 0 bases. CDR1 and CDR2 from the germline V gene are LGHNT and FRNRAP. The CDR3 sequence is 18 residues long. This CDR3 reads CASGLGLAGGSSYNEQFS. The CDR3 coding sequence is TGTGCTAGTGGTTTGGGACTAGCGGGAGGGAGCTCCTACAATGAGCAGTTCTCC.

CDR3 region: CAISESNRAESPLHF. Written as DNA, the CDR3 is TGTGCCATCAGTGAGTCGAACAGGGCCGAATCACCCCTCCACTTT. The gene calls are TRBV10-3 and TRBJ1-6; a weak D match, TRBD1 (6 bases). This CDR3 is built from 15 residues. CDR1 ENHRY and CDR2 SYGVKD come from the germline V gene. V shed 0 bases and J shed 10 bases, with 13 bases lying between them.

Ten or more counts support this clonotype. The CDR3 protein is CASSLAGGQNEQYF. CDR3 nucleotide sequence: TGTGCCAGCAGCTTAGCGGGAGGGCAGAACGAGCAGTACTTC. This chain joins TRBV7-2 and TRBJ2-7, with 7 bases that match TRBD2. The ends lost 0 bases at V and 5 bases at J; junction bases unmatched: 4. Germline values: CDR1 SGHTA, CDR2 FQGNSA. This CDR3 region has 14 residues.